This T cell receptor beta chain was obtained from a study of tumor-infiltrating lymphocytes in primary liver carcinoma. Study details: T1-T3 N0M0 was the stage of the tumors, which were roughly 4.2 to 10 cm across.

CDR1 MNHEY and CDR2 SVGAGI come from the germline V gene. This CDR3 comprises 18 residues. Turning to this clonotype: The antigen remains undetermined. A junction end diverges from the germline sequence, so it may reflect a read error.

Investigators took RNA and DNA out together from about 21-30 mg of unsorted bulk tissue. Subjects presented with primary liver carcinoma managed by surgical resection. Chronic HBV infection was present, with no prior treatment. From roughly 470 ng total RNA, TCR beta cDNA was generated with a primer in the constant region. Libraries for TCR beta were built through three nested multiplex PCR rounds, which together made up a slightly modified ARM-PCR procedure. Each of the first two PCR rounds ran roughly 9 cycles with TRBV1-TRBV30 forward and C-beta reverse primers. Each CDR3 protein is one row after TCRdb ran MiXCR on the multiplex PCR reads. The data contain roughly 57,000 distinct CDR3 sequences, 65% to 80% of them singletons. Study outcomes and limitations: Blood trailed tumors significantly in top-250-clone fraction (p = 0.039).

The sample comprised liver tumor tissue from sampling region 2. Indicated subset: tumor region T2, inferior pole. The rearrangement uses TRBV6-5 and TRBJ1-5; maybe TRBD1 (5 bases). The receptor's source is a man in his forties with primary liver carcinoma and hepatitis B virus infection. CDR3 residues: CASSYTRPTATCNQPQHF. DNA for the CDR3: TGTGCCAGCAGTTATACCCGGCCGACAGCCACTTGCAATCAGCCCCAGCATTTC.